The 10 T cell receptor beta chains given below trace back to one sample, sequenced in a study of early T cells in non-severe SARS-CoV-2 infection (dated by TCRdb to the early 2020s). The method was 5' RACE. Sequencing used a NextSeq 500. The public sequencing data were trimmed at Q25 with fastp and processed into clonotypes with MiXCR by TCRdb, which kept only in-frame beta chains. A single entry per CDR3 protein holds the most common genes and DNA from its merged rows. The sample table holds tens of thousands of distinct CDR3 sequences, of which 4.7% were seen once. The ten largest clones capture approximately 4.8% of the sample. Sequenced sample: whole blood. The receptors were gathered from an adult who was a healthcare worker with PCR-confirmed SARS-CoV-2 infection or an uninfected control (not recorded which).

This clonotype was counted many times. The chain carries TRBV5-1 and TRBJ1-1; maybe TRBD1 (6 bases). The CDR3 has 15 residues. The ends were cut back, 4 bases at V and 4 bases at J, with 17 bases in the middle. CDR1 and CDR2 (germline): SGHRS, YFSETQ. The CDR3 DNA is TGCGCCAGCAGCGAATTTTTAGGGGGTGGCACTGAAGCTTTCTTT. Its translation is CASSEFLGGGTEAFF.

This clonotype is classed as medium-sized. The chain combines TRBV2 with TRBJ2-3; D might be TRBD2 (6 bases). In germline, CDR1 is SNHLY, CDR2 FYNNEI. Trimming pared 8 bases from V and 0 bases from J, leaving 12 bases between. The CDR3 is made up of 14 amino acids. CDR3 nucleotide sequence: TGTGCCAGCGCCCGGGACTCTAGCACAGATACGCAGTATTTT. This encodes CASARDSSTDTQYF. The entire variable domain, with the rest obtained from reference TRBV2 and TRBJ2-3, is as follows: EPEVTQTPSHQVTQMGQEVILRCVPISNHLYFYWYRQILGQKVEFLVSFYNNEISEKSEIFDDQFSVERPDGSNFTLKIRSTKLEDSAMYFCASARDSSTDTQYFGPGTRLTVL.

In this sample, this clonotype turned up many times. The rearrangement uses TRBV6-5 and TRBJ2-5; D is undetermined. Germline V lookup: CDR1 MNHEY, CDR2 SVGAGI. The CDR3 extends over 14 amino acids. V was clipped by 0 bases and J by 2 bases, with 7 bases between them. The CDR3 DNA follows: TGTGCCAGCAGTTACTCCGAAACTCAAGAGACCCAGTACTTC. Protein sequence: CASSYSETQETQYF.

This clonotype was seen more than once but under ten times. The chain combines TRBV7-2 with TRBJ2-4; possibly TRBD1 for D (5 bases). Trimming took 1 base from V and 8 from J, leaving 6 bases between them. The CDR3 contains 12 residues. Germline loops: CDR1 SGHTA, CDR2 FQGNSA. The CDR3 DNA sequence: TGTGCCAGCAGCTTAGAAGGGGACATTCAGTACTTC. Protein sequence: CASSLEGDIQYF.

This clonotype was recorded many times. The chain employs TRBV5-1 and TRBJ2-2; D call uncertain. Trimming took off 3 bases at V and 1 base at J, with 13 bases between the two ends. The germline V gene encodes CDR1 SGHRS and CDR2 YFSETQ. This CDR3 contains 16 residues. CDR3 protein: CASSSNDDGNTGELFF. The DNA of the CDR3 is TGCGCCAGCAGCTCGAACGATGATGGGAACACCGGGGAGCTGTTTTTT.

This chain connects TRBV19 to TRBJ1-4; unclear D gene. V shed 10 bases and J shed 3 bases, with 15 bases lying between them. Per the germline V gene, CDR1 is LNHDA and CDR2 is SQIVND (reference sequence). The CDR3 runs 14 residues. The CDR3 spells CATTDDGSNEKLFF. CDR3 coding DNA: TGTGCCACTACCGACGACGGGTCTAATGAAAAACTGTTTTTT.

The gene calls are TRBV20-1 and TRBJ1-5; 7 positions agree with TRBD1. There are 15 residues in the CDR3. The V gene end was trimmed by 0 bases and the J gene end by 4 bases; junction bases not matched to a gene: 6. Germline CDR1 is DFQATT and CDR2 is SNEGSKA (reference sequence). The chain's CDR3 is CSARESTGTNQPQHF. DNA of the CDR3: TGCAGTGCTAGAGAGTCGACAGGGACTAATCAGCCCCAGCATTTT.

At least ten counts were recorded for this clonotype. The CDR3 DNA reads TGTGCCAGCTCACCAGTGGCTCTCTATGGCTACACCTTC. Its protein is CASSPVALYGYTF. The rearrangement uses TRBV18 and TRBJ1-2; D remains unclear. Trimming took 2 bases from V and 4 from J, leaving 8 bases between them. CDR1 is KGHSH, CDR2 LQKENI, per germline. CDR3 length equals 13 residues.

This clonotype came up a few times. The chain uses TRBV20-1 and TRBJ1-5, with a possible D match to TRBD1 (6 bases). V was pared by 0 bases and J by 7 bases, with 16 bases between. This CDR3 spans 15 amino acids. Germline CDR1 DFQATT, CDR2 SNEGSKA (reference sequence). The CDR3 DNA is TGCAGTGCTAGAGAAGGGGGGACATCGGCCCAGCCCCAGCATTTT. Translated, it gives CSAREGGTSAQPQHF.

This clonotype was observed a few times. The chain uses TRBV12-3 or TRBV12-4 and TRBJ2-1, with a tentative D call TRBD2 (7 bases). The CDR3 has 14 amino acids. V lost 6 bases to trimming and J lost 4 bases, with 13 bases between them. The chain's CDR3 is CASRTGGQYNEQFF. The CDR3 nucleotides are TGTGCCAGCAGGACCGGGGGGCAATACAATGAGCAGTTCTTC.